Below, 22 T cell receptor beta chains from the same sample are listed, as sequenced in a study of PD-1 blockade in classical Hodgkin lymphoma. Repertoires were generated with immunoSEQ multiplex PCR, while TCRdb's copy carries only in-frame clones and drops some. Here the sample spans 900 to 1,500 clones, 70% to 90% being singletons. With no exception, relapse followed autologous stem cell transplantation in all patients, and brentuximab vedotin exposure varied. Sequences were derived from peripheral blood mononuclear cells (PBMCs), sampled at baseline. These receptors all stem from a human donor with classical Hodgkin lymphoma.

The rearrangement uses TRBV7-9 and TRBJ2-5; TRBD1 aligns across 7 bases. The CDR3 length is 15 residues. Per germline, CDR1 SEHNR and CDR2 FQNEAQ (reference sequence). Losses at the gene ends were 5 bases for V and 4 bases for J; bases not matched to a gene: 10. The CDR3 region is CASSQEDRAGETQYF. The CDR3 DNA follows: TGTGCCAGCAGCCAAGAAGACAGGGCAGGAGAGACCCAGTACTTC.

The chain couples TRBV5-1 to TRBJ1-2, with a possible D match to TRBD1 (5 bases). V was pared by 0 bases and J by 2 bases, with 11 bases between. The CDR3 is 15 residues long. Germline lookup yields CDR1 SGHRS and CDR2 YFSETQ. The CDR3 loop is CASSLGGGQNYGYTF. In DNA form, the CDR3 reads TGCGCCAGCAGCTTGGGGGGCGGGCAGAACTATGGCTACACCTTC.

This chain connects TRBV5-1 to TRBJ1-1; D unclear. V gave up 1 base and J gave up 8 bases, with 15 bases separating them. Germline V gene data show CDR1 as SGHRS and CDR2 as YFSETQ. The CDR3 runs to 14 residues. The CDR3 DNA follows: TGCGCCAGCAGCTTGAGTAGTGGGCGCAGGGAAGCTTTCTTT. Translated: CASSLSSGRREAFF. The whole variable domain, remainder taken from reference TRBV5-1 and TRBJ1-1, is KAGVTQTPRYLIKTRGQQVTLSCSPISGHRSVSWYQQTPGQGLQFLFEYFSETQRNKGNFPGRFSGRQFSNSRSEMNVSTLELGDSALYLCASSLSSGRREAFFGQGTRLTVV.

The DNA of the CDR3 is TGTGCCAGCTCACCACGGCGGCCGAGCTCCTACAATGAGCAGTTCTTC. Translating it yields CASSPRRPSSYNEQFF. The chain recombines TRBV18 with TRBJ2-1; no firm D call. The CDR3 is made up of 16 amino acids. In germline, CDR1 is KGHSH, CDR2 LQKENI. Deletions cut 1 base from V and 0 bases from J, with 10 bases between.

The gene calls are TRBV18 and TRBJ1-2; 11 bases map to TRBD1. The CDR3 consists of 14 residues. Germline CDR1 is KGHSH and CDR2 is LQKENI. V shed 5 bases, J shed 2 bases, and the junction held 1 base outside the gene matches. The CDR3 coding sequence is TGTGCCAGCTCAAGGGACAGGGGGAACTATGGCTACACCTTC. It specifies CASSRDRGNYGYTF.

The J gene is TRBJ2-5, the V gene TRBV19; 9 bases line up with TRBD1. The CDR3 consists of 17 residues. Germline V gene lookup returns CDR1 LNHDA and CDR2 SQIVND (reference sequence). The V segment lost 6 bases and the J segment 5 bases; nucleotides outside the gene matches: 16. Here the CDR3 DNA reads TGTGCCAGTAGACCGGGACAGGGATTTTCCACTGGGGAGACCCAGTACTTC. This sequence encodes CASRPGQGFSTGETQYF.

The count of this clone is one. This chain connects TRBV6-4 to TRBJ2-3; D possibly corresponds to TRBD1 (5 bases). Germline V gene data show CDR1 as MRHNA and CDR2 as SNTAGT. The CDR3 totals 13 residues. V was pared by 0 bases and J by 4 bases, with 5 bases between. CDR3 region: CASSDSGPDTQYF. CDR3 nucleotide sequence: TGTGCCAGCAGTGACTCGGGGCCAGATACGCAGTATTTT.

V usage is TRBV6-1 and J usage is TRBJ1-1, with TRBD1 matching over 8 bases. V lost 8 bases to trimming and J lost 6 bases; unmatched junction nucleotides: 5. Germline V gene sequence: CDR1 MNHNS, CDR2 SASEGT. CDR3 length equals 12 residues. The CDR3 bases are TGTGCCAGCGAACAGGGGGAGGCTGAAGCTTTCTTT. Translating it yields CASEQGEAEAFF.

The rearrangement uses TRBV5-1 and TRBJ2-1; D uncertain. The CDR3 runs to 12 residues. The V end was cut by 1 base, the J end by 6 bases, with 5 bases between. Germline V CDR1 and CDR2: SGHRS, YFSETQ. CDR3 loop: CASSLNFNEQFF. The CDR3 bases are TGCGCCAGCAGCTTGAACTTCAATGAGCAGTTCTTC.

CDR3 in amino acids: CASRLGQINSPLHF. The DNA of the CDR3 is TGTGCCAGCAGGCTGGGACAGATTAATTCACCCCTCCACTTT. The J gene is TRBJ1-6, the V gene TRBV27; 7 bases agree with TRBD1. This CDR3 is built from 14 residues. V lost 6 bases and J lost 6; bases outside the gene matches: 5. Germline values: CDR1 MNHEY, CDR2 SMNVEV (reference sequence).

The chain joins TRBV6-6 to TRBJ2-1; D tentatively fits TRBD1 or TRBD2 (5 bases each). Per the germline V gene, CDR1 is MNHNY and CDR2 is SVGAGI (reference sequence). Deletions cut 5 bases from V and 8 bases from J, with 16 bases between. This CDR3 region has 14 residues. The chain's CDR3 is CASSLGADKYEQFF. DNA of the CDR3: TGTGCCAGCAGTCTCGGGGCGGACAAGTATGAGCAGTTCTTC.

This chain uses TRBV6-6 with TRBJ2-5; 9 bases are a match to TRBD2. The germline V gene encodes CDR1 MNHNY and CDR2 SVGAGI (reference sequence). The trim removed 6 bases at V and 3 bases at J, leaving 5 bases unmatched. The CDR3 has 14 residues. CDR3 DNA: TGTGCCAGCAGCCTAAGCGGGGGGAAAGAGACCCAGTACTTC. Its translation is CASSLSGGKETQYF.

The table lists this clone with a count of one. The chain couples TRBV7-9 to TRBJ1-1; TRBD1 is a possible D gene (5 bases). Germline loops: CDR1 SEHNR, CDR2 FQNEAQ (reference sequence). V gave up 5 bases and J gave up 1 base, with 20 bases separating them. The CDR3 loop spans 17 amino acids. This chain's CDR3 is CASSPKTGPLRNTEAFF. The CDR3 nucleotides read TGTGCCAGCAGCCCGAAGACGGGGCCCCTGAGGAACACTGAAGCTTTCTTT.

The chain has TRBV7-8 and TRBJ2-3, with D perhaps given as TRBD1 or TRBD2 (5 bases each). This CDR3 contains 13 residues. Germline V gene data show CDR1 as SGHVS and CDR2 as FQNEAQ. Trimming removed 8 bases from V and 5 bases from J, with 14 bases in between. The CDR3 DNA reads as TGTGCCAGCTCGGGGTTTACAGGAGATACGCAGTATTTT. It specifies CASSGFTGDTQYF.

The chain uses TRBV2 and TRBJ2-7; TRBD1 agrees at 7 bases. Trimming at V came to 6 bases and at J to 6 bases, leaving 5 bases not matched to a gene. Per the germline V gene, CDR1 is SNHLY and CDR2 is FYNNEI. The CDR3 loop spans 12 amino acids. The DNA for the CDR3 is TGTGCCAGCAGATTAACAGGGGTCGAGCAGTACGTC. The encoded protein is CASRLTGVEQYV.

The chain uses TRBV27 and TRBJ1-6; D unclear. Per germline, CDR1 MNHEY and CDR2 SMNVEV (reference sequence). This CDR3 has 13 residues. The V end lost 3 bases, the J end lost 9 bases, and 9 bases lay between the germline ends. The CDR3 loop is CASSLGGSSPLHF. Here the CDR3 DNA reads TGTGCCAGCAGTTTGGGAGGTTCTTCACCCCTCCACTTT.

This sequence joins TRBV11-1 and TRBJ1-5, with a weak D call TRBD1 (5 bases). CDR1 SGHAT and CDR2 FQDESV come from the germline V gene (reference sequence). The CDR3 covers 13 residues. Trimming removed 5 bases from V and 6 bases from J, with 11 bases in between. The CDR3 nucleotides read TGTGCCAGCAGCCTACAGCAGGGTCAGCCCCAGCATTTT. Encoded protein: CASSLQQGQPQHF.

The V call is TRBV5-1, the J call TRBJ2-6; the D is unclear. The V gene's germline CDR1 is SGHRS and CDR2 YFSETQ. The CDR3 extends over 14 amino acids. V lost 7 bases and J 3 bases, leaving 11 bases between the germline ends. The DNA for the CDR3 is TGCGCCAGCGGTCAGTTGGATGGGGCCAACGTCCTGACTTTC. It codes for CASGQLDGANVLTF.

V gene TRBV7-3 combines with J gene TRBJ1-1; D ambiguous. Germline CDR1 reads SGHTA; CDR2 reads FQGTGA. The CDR3 is 13 amino acids. The ends were cut back, 5 bases at V and 4 bases at J, with 11 bases in the middle. CDR3 bases: TGTGCCAGCAGCCCGGAATTTGGCACTGAAGCTTTCTTT. Translated, it gives CASSPEFGTEAFF.

On this clone: An end of the junction does not agree with germline; a read error may underlie this. Other DNA sequences in the sample encode the same CDR3. The chain employs TRBV19 and TRBJ1-6; 8 bases match TRBD1. The CDR3 is 17 amino acids. Per germline, CDR1 LNHDA and CDR2 SQIVND (reference sequence). CDR3 coding DNA: TGCGCCAGTAGTACAAACCGGGACAGGTTGTTAAACTCACCCCTCCACTTT. Its protein is CASSTNRDRLLNSPLHF.

V usage is TRBV7-2 and J usage is TRBJ2-1; 8 nucleotides align to TRBD2. The V segment lost 5 bases and the J segment 1 base; nucleotides outside the gene matches: 7. Per germline, CDR1 SGHTA and CDR2 FQGNSA. The CDR3 is 16 amino acids. The DNA of the CDR3 is TGTGCCAGCAGCCCCGGGCGGGGGGCTTCCTACAATGAGCAGTTCTTC. Translated, it gives CASSPGRGASYNEQFF.

Within the sample, this clone is large. The V gene is TRBV19, the J gene TRBJ1-1; no clear D. The CDR3 has 13 residues. Germline values: CDR1 LNHDA, CDR2 SQIVND (reference sequence). V was trimmed by 7 bases and J by 1 base, leaving 10 bases between them. In DNA, the CDR3 is TGTGCCAGTACTCCCCACGGGAACACTGAAGCTTTCTTT. Protein sequence: CASTPHGNTEAFF. The full variable domain, in which reference TRBV19 and TRBJ1-1 provide the parts outside the CDR3, is DGGITQSPKYLFRKEGQNVTLSCEQNLNHDAMYWYRQDPGQGLRLIYYSQIVNDFQKGDIAEGYSVSREKKESFPLTVTSAQKNPTAFYLCASTPHGNTEAFFGQGTRLTVV.